Here is one T cell receptor (beta chain) with its context. Its antigen is undetermined. The source of the sample is a study of T cells after yellow fever vaccination. Study details: Where fractions had low cell numbers, libraries were prepared from them with the SMART-Seq v4 Ultra Low Input RNA kit.

Synthesis of TCR cDNA relied on 5'RACE template switching, which attached a universal primer site and UMIs. Each CDR3 protein gets one entry after TCRdb re-called the 5' RACE reads with MiXCR. This table has some 260,000 distinct CDR3 sequences, roughly 5% appearing once. General observations from the study: Among primary-vaccination clones, most reappeared after the booster, at 95% to 96% for CD4 and more than 85% for CD8. The study noted that FACS-sorted repertoires could contain abundant clonotypes contaminating from the bulk population.

The CDR3 contains 17 residues. The V segment lost 2 bases and the J segment 9 bases; nucleotides outside the gene matches: 12. CDR1 and CDR2 from the germline V gene are DFQATT and SNEGSKA (reference sequence). The specimen was CD4+ T cells sorted from PBMCs, collected on the day of the yellow fever booster vaccination. V and J are TRBV20-1 and TRBJ2-1; TRBD2 agrees at 14 bases. The clonotype comes from a man aged 18 to 35 who received the YFV17D yellow fever vaccine. The DNA of the CDR3 is TGCAGTGCTAGAATCTACGGACTAGCGGGGGGCGGAGGTGAGCAGTTCTTC. Its translation: CSARIYGLAGGGGEQFF.